This T cell receptor beta chain was sequenced in a study of vaccination effects on CD4 cells after COVID-19. Turning to this clone: Its antigen is not identified.

V lost 0 bases and J lost 11; bases outside the gene matches: 3. This CDR3 has 13 amino acids. Looked up from germline, CDR1 is SGHNT and CDR2 is YYREEE (reference sequence). Method: immunoSEQ multiplex PCR; TCRdb's copy keeps in-frame clones and lacks some. In the table there are around 69,000 clones, more than 60% of which are singletons. Following 10 days of culture, CD4+ T cells were isolated. Each participant received a vaccine that was either BNT162b2 or mRNA-1273, given as two doses. A half-medium replacement with IL-2 medium was carried out on days 3 and 7. V is TRBV5-4 and J is TRBJ1-5; 9 bases match TRBD1. The sequencing here drew on CD4+ T cells from PBMCs cultured without peptide, taken after COVID-19 vaccination. The clonotype was recovered from a human donor who received a COVID-19 vaccine. The chain's CDR3 is CASSLEGTGSQHF. Written as DNA, the CDR3 is TGTGCCAGCAGCTTGGAGGGGACAGGGTCCCAGCATTTT.